The TCR beta chain under discussion was sequenced for a study of blood T cell repertoires in COVID-19 (dated by TCRdb to about 2020). As for the study more broadly: The collaborator samples originated in the United States, Italy and Spain and spanned the acute and convalescent phases of COVID-19. The samples were drawn from two sources: the first 160 participants of the ongoing ImmuneRACE study, and fewer than 1,500 subjects contributed by 6 global collaborators. The prospective study material was composed of cDNA or gDNA derived from T cells, B-cell-depleted T cells, or PBMCs. The repertoires were released in a freely available public database intended as a resource for research on the immune response to SARS-CoV-2. Subjects who had been exposed to COVID-19, were actively infected with it, or had recovered from it provided the deeply sampled blood TCRbeta repertoires that made up the dataset. Where available, HLA class I and class II types were taken from metadata supplied by the sample provider and were not determined by assay-based typing. A de-identified subject ID, COVID-19 status, age in years and sex were almost always included in the sample metadata.

TCRbeta CDR3 regions were amplified from genomic DNA using the immunoSEQ Assay, a bias-controlled multiplex PCR. The authors' pipeline ran thus. The number of nucleated cells in each sample was estimated by amplification of reference gene primers within the assay. Sequence reads were collapsed and filtered to measure the absolute abundance of every unique TCRbeta CDR3 rearrangement. For each sample, productive Simpson clonality was calculated by taking the square root of Simpson's diversity index across productive rearrangements. Sourced from immuneACCESS, this table was stored by TCRdb with only in-frame sequences that have V and J called. A share of the clones is absent; for the studies checked, an unresolved V gene accounts for under half, and the remainder has no known explanation. V, J and clone size derive from that table, while D and trimming were established from the DNA sequence. This sample gives about 170,000 clones in total; around 92% of them show up just once. The ten top clones hold 4.5% to 5% of the sample.

A word on this clone: What this receptor recognizes is not known. Within one base of it there is no much larger clone, and no base qualities were kept.

As encoded in the germline V gene, CDR1 is SGHRS while CDR2 is YFSETQ. Germline trimming: 0 bases from V, 3 bases from J; junction bases outside gene matches: 9. The CDR3 holds 16 amino acids from the cysteine to the phenylalanine. CDR3 DNA only is kept here, 48 bases in frame from base 1. In Seattle, one collaborating source enrolled patients while the infection was active and tracked those patients longitudinally over the course of disease. The collaborating institutions used their own protocols to collect whole blood in K2EDTA tubes. For TCRbeta analysis, collaborators shipped samples in one of three forms: frozen whole blood, isolated PBMCs, or DNA extracted from either of those sample types. Results the study describes overall, beyond this receptor: How much clinical and demographic metadata was included differed by source and by participant, and the metadata was provided uncurated.

The source material was peripheral blood. The sequence links TRBV5-1 to TRBJ2-7, with 7 bases aligning to TRBD1. The receptor's source is a young man with COVID-19, enrolled during active disease. CDR3 sequence: CASSLGQGVRDYEQYF. The nucleotide sequence is given as TGCGCCAGCAGCTTGGGGCAGGGGGTGAGGGACTACGAGCAGTACTTC. Full variable domain (CDR3 extended with the reference TRBV5-1 and TRBJ2-7 proteins): KAGVTQTPRYLIKTRGQQVTLSCSPISGHRSVSWYQQTPGQGLQFLFEYFSETQRNKGNFPGRFSGRQFSNSRSEMNVSTLELGDSALYLCASSLGQGVRDYEQYFGPGTRLTVT.